This T cell receptor (beta chain) was documented in a study of blood T cell repertoires in COVID-19 (dated by TCRdb to 2020 to 2021). Turning to the overall study: Collaborator samples came from the United States, Italy and Spain and covered acute and convalescent phases of COVID-19. The material from the prospective study consisted of cDNA or gDNA derived from T cells, B-cell-depleted T cells, or PBMCs. The repertoires were released in a freely available public database intended as a resource for research on the immune response to SARS-CoV-2. Where HLA class I and class II types were available, the types were taken from metadata supplied by the sample provider, not from assay-based typing. Subjects who had been exposed to COVID-19, were actively infected with it, or had recovered from it provided the deeply sampled blood TCRbeta repertoires that made up the dataset. The samples were drawn from two sources: the first 160 participants of the ongoing ImmuneRACE study, and 950 to 1,500 subjects contributed by 6 global collaborators. A de-identified subject ID, COVID-19 status, age in years and sex were almost always included in the sample metadata. Study-wide conclusions, independent of this receptor: How much clinical and demographic metadata was included differed by source and by participant, and the metadata was provided uncurated.

From its cysteine to its phenylalanine, the CDR3 spans 17 amino acids. The retained sequence is limited to the CDR3, 51 bases, with the frame set at the first base. The germline V gene provides CDR1 SGDLS and CDR2 YYNGEE. V loses 3 bases, J loses 0 bases, and the germline ends lie 18 bases apart. Concerning this clone itself: The target of this receptor is not known. The input lacks base qualities; no much larger clone sits a single base away.

Enrolling through a virtual design, the prospective study's participants ranged in age from roughly 18 to 100 years and lived across roughly 23 United States geographic areas. To assign participants to cohorts, the prospective study relied on clinical history that participants themselves reported in a screening survey and a study questionnaire. ImmuneRACE Cohort 3 recovered participants were defined by two consecutive negative NP/OP PCR tests, healthcare professional clearance, or symptom resolution. Mobile phlebotomists in the prospective study collected whole blood, serum and a nasopharyngeal or oropharyngeal swab from every participant. Participants in the prospective study had the option to provide additional blood draws and questionnaires over a roughly two-month period. Blood samples from the prospective study were shipped frozen or at room temperature prior to DNA extraction. The immunoSEQ Assay, a bias-controlled multiplex PCR, was used to amplify TCRbeta CDR3 regions from genomic DNA. As for the original processing: Nucleated cell counts per sample were estimated from amplification of reference gene primers within the assay. To quantify the absolute abundance of each unique TCRbeta CDR3 rearrangement, sequence reads were collapsed and filtered. For each sample, productive Simpson clonality was calculated by taking the square root of Simpson's diversity index across productive rearrangements. TCRdb limited this immuneACCESS table to in-frame rearrangements with V and J called. A share of clones is missing; checked studies link under half to unresolved V genes, and the rest is unexplained. V and J calls and clone size are those listed in that table; D and trimming were worked out from the DNA. The sample table holds 150,000 to 200,000 clones, of which about 90% were seen once. Of the sample, 2% to 2.5% is held by the ten largest clones.

The sample was PBMCs or T cells enriched from blood (not recorded which). This sequence uses TRBV9 and TRBJ1-1; TRBD1 is a possible D gene, resting on 5 matching bases. The sequence was collected from a woman in her 30s who had recovered from COVID-19. CDR3 reads: CASSALGGFGMNTEAFF. The bases read TGTGCCAGCAGCGCCCTCGGGGGGTTCGGTATGAACACTGAAGCTTTCTTT.